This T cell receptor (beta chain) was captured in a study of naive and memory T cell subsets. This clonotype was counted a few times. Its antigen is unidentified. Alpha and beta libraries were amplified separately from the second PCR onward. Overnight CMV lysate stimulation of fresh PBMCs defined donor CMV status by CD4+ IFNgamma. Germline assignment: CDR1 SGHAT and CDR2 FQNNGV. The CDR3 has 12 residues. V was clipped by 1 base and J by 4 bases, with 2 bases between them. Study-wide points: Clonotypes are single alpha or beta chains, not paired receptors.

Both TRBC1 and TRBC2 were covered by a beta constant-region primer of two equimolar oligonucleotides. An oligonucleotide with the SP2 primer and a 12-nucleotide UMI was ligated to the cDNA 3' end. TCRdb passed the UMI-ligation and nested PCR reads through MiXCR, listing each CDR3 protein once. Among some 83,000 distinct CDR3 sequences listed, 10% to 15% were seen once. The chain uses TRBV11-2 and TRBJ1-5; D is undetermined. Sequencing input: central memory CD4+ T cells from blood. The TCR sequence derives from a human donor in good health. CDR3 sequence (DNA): TGTGCCAGCAGCTTAGCAAATCAGCCCCAGCATTTT. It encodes CASSLANQPQHF.